This TCR beta chain was profiled in a study of T cells after yellow fever vaccination. A single record per CDR3 protein comes from TCRdb applying MiXCR to the 5' RACE reads. The repertoire holds roughly 520,000 distinct CDR3 sequences, with 21% as singletons. The sequence came from a man aged 18 to 35 who received the YFV17D yellow fever vaccine. Sequencing used PBMCs, obtained roughly 20 days after the first yellow fever vaccination.

This CDR3 reads CASSLASQTNTEAFF. In DNA form, the CDR3 reads TGCGCCAGCAGCTTGGCGTCACAGACGAACACTGAAGCTTTCTTT. This chain uses TRBV5-1 with TRBJ1-1; D unclear. The CDR3 covers 15 residues. V was trimmed by 0 bases and J by 1 base, leaving 10 bases between them. CDR1 SGHRS and CDR2 YFSETQ come from the germline V gene.